A single T cell receptor (beta chain) is shown here with its context. The entry originates in a study of cytomegalovirus exposure and HLA in healthy donors. Study overall: Inside one of the first data releases sat roughly 80 million unique TCRs taken from HLA-typed donors.

PCR amplification relied on 60 Vbeta primers (plus 13 Jbeta primers). Produced via immunoSEQ multiplex PCR; TCRdb's table is partial and in-frame only. The sample records 150,000 or so clones, approximately 75% being singletons. This CDR3 is 13 amino acids long. Trimming took 2 bases from V and 4 from J, leaving 7 bases between them. CDR1 is PRHDT, CDR2 FYEKMQ, per germline (reference sequence). This TCR came from a man aged 18 to 35 in good health and CMV-seronegative. V and J are TRBV13 and TRBJ2-3; tentative D call: TRBD2 (5 bases). Sequenced material: PBMCs. This CDR3 is CASSLRGPDTQYF. In nucleotides, the CDR3 is TGTGCCAGCAGCTTACGCGGGCCAGATACGCAGTATTTT.